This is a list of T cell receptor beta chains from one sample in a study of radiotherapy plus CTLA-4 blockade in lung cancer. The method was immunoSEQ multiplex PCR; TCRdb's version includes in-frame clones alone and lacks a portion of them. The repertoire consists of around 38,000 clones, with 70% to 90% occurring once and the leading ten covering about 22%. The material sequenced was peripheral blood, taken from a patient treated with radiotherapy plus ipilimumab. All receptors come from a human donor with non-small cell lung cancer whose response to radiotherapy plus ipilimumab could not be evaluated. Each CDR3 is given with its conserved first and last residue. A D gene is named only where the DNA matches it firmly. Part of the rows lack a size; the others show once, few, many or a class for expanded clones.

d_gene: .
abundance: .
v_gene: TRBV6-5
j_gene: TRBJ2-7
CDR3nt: TGTGCCAGCAGCTCCAGCTCCTACGAGCAGTACTTC
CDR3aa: CASSSSSYEQYF

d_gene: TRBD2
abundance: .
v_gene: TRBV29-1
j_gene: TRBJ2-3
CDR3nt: TGCAGCGTTGCCGGACTAGCGGGGGCCGTCCTGGATACGCAGTATTTT
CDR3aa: CSVAGLAGAVLDTQYF

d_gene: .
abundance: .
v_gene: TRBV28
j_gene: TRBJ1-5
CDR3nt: TGTGCCACCGGGGGGGGCGGACAGCCCCAGCATTTT
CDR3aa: CATGGGGQPQHF

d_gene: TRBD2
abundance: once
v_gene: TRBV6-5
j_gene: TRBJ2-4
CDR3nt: TGTGCCAGCAGTTCCTCGGGAGGACTAGCCAAAAACATTCAGTACTTC
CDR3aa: CASSSSGGLAKNIQYF

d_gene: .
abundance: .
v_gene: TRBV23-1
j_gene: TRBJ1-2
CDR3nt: TGCGCCAGCAGTCAACAGGGCCCAGGCGGCTATGGCTACACCTTC
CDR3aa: CASSQQGPGGYGYTF

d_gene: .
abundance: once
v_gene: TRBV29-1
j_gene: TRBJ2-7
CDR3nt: TGCAGCGTCGCGCAGGAAAACTCCTACGAGCAGTACTTC
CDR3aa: CSVAQENSYEQYF

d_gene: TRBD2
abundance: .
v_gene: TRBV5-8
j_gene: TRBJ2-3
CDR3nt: TGTGCCAGCGGCAAGCGGGGCTTTGTCCCAGATACGCAGTATTTT
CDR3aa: CASGKRGFVPDTQYF

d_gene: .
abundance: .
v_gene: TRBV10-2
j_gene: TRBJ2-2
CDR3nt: TGCGCCAGCAGTGAGACCAAGACTCGTAAAATCACCGGGGAGCTGTTTTTT
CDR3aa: CASSETKTRKITGELFF

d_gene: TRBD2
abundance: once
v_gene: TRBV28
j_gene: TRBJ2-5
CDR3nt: TGTGCCAGCTCCCGGGTACAGACTAGCGGGGCACGGGGGGCCCGCCGGGAGACCCAGTACTTC
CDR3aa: CASSRVQTSGARGARRETQYF

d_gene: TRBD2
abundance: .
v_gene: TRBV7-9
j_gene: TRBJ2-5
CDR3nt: TGTGCCAGCAGCCTAATATTAGCGGGGGGAAAAGAGACCCAGTACTTC
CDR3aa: CASSLILAGGKETQYF

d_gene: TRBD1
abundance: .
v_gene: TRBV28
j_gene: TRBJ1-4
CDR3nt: TGTGCCAGCAGTCCACTAAGCCCGGGACAGACCAATGAAAAACTGTTTTTT
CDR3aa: CASSPLSPGQTNEKLFF

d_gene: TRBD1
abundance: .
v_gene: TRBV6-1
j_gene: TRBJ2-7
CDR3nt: TGTGCCACCGAGAAACAGGGGGCCTACGAGCAGTACTTC
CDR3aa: CATEKQGAYEQYF

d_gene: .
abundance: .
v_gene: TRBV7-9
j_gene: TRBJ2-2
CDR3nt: TGTGCCAGCAGTTCCCAGGGAAAACCCGGGGAGCTGTTTTTT
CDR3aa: CASSSQGKPGELFF

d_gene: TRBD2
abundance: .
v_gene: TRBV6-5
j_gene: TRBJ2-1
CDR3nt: TGTGCCAGCAGTTACTCACTAGCGGGCTCCTACAATGAGCAGTTCTTC
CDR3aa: CASSYSLAGSYNEQFF

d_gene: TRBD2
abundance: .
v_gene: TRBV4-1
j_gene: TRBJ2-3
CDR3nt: TGCGCCAGCAGCCTTCGGGAGGGGGGGAGAACAGATACGCAGTATTTT
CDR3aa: CASSLREGGRTDTQYF

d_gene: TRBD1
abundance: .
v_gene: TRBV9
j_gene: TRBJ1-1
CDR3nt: TGTGCCAGCAGCGTAGACGGGACAGGCCACATGAACACTGAAGCTTTCTTT
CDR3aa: CASSVDGTGHMNTEAFF

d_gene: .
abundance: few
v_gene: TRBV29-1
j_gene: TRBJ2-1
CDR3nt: TGCAGCGTTGAACCTGACTTTGAGCAGTTCTTC
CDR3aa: CSVEPDFEQFF

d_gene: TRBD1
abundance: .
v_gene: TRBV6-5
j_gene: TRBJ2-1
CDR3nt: TGTGCCAGCAGGGGAGACAGGGGGCGCCTGGATGAGCAGTTCTTC
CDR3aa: CASRGDRGRLDEQFF

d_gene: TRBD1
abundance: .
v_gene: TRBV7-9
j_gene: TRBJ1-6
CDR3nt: TGTGCCAGCAGACCTTGGGACAGGGACAATTCACCCCTCCACTTT
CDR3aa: CASRPWDRDNSPLHF

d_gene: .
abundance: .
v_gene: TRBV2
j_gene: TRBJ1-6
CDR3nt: TGTGCCAGCAGTCAGGGGTTCGAGTTCTCCTATAATTCACCCCTCCACTTT
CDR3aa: CASSQGFEFSYNSPLHF

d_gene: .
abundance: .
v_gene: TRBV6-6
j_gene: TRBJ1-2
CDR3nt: TGTGCCAGCACCCCGATAGCCCAGGGCCCGGGCTACACCTTC
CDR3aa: CASTPIAQGPGYTF

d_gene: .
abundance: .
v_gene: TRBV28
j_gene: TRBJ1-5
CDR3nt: TGTGCCAGCAGGTCCCCGGGGGGCAATCAGCCCCAGCATTTT
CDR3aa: CASRSPGGNQPQHF